This TCR gamma chain was sequenced for a study of γδ T cells in repeated Plasmodium falciparum infection. In its sample, this clone was seen many times. The protein TCRdb gives is from a much larger clone and does not agree with this DNA's translation at residue 5, likely a read error; the protein shown here comes from the DNA. Bulk repertoires came from Vgamma9/Vdelta2+ or Vdelta2-negative gammadelta T cells flow-sorted from PBMC. This CDR3 is 14 amino acids long. CDR1 and CDR2 from the germline V gene are GITISATS and ISYDGTV (reference sequence). TCRdb called clones from the multiplex PCR reads again using CATT. The sample carries 12,000 to 15,000 gamma-chain clones, more than 1.5% recorded once.

What was sequenced was gamma-delta T cells from blood. The rearrangement joins TRGV9 to TRGJ1 or TRGJ2. This clonotype was obtained from a pool of human donors (malaria-infected and uninfected, not separated). CDR3 nucleotide sequence: TGTGCCTTGTGGGGGGTGCGTCGTTATTATAAGAAACTCTTT. Protein: CALWGVRRYYKKLF.